This TCR beta chain originates from a study of human T cells and chemical hapten exposure. This clonotype was observed at least ten times. Time point of the sample: healthy volunteer bleed at 2 weeks. Researchers extracted total RNA from unfractionated whole blood. Germline V gives CDR1 SGHRS, CDR2 YFSETQ. The CDR3 contains 15 residues. Between the trimmed V and J ends, which lost 4 bases and 0 bases, there was a span of 10 bases. MiXCR, applied by TCRdb to the RACE reads, yields one record per CDR3 protein. The sample consists of 25,000 to 35,000 distinct CDR3 sequences, 6.5% to 9% of them appearing once.

The sequenced material came from whole blood. This chain uses TRBV5-1 with TRBJ2-2; D is possibly TRBD1 or TRBD2 (5 bases each). The TCR comes from a human donor in good health. Some clones in this sample may be carry-over from other donors' samples. The CDR3 sequence: CASSPKGPNTGELFF. CDR3 bases: TGCGCCAGCAGCCCTAAGGGACCGAACACCGGGGAGCTGTTTTTT.